This T cell receptor beta chain stems from a study of lymphopenia after photon versus proton radiotherapy. General study findings and limits: Survival link was tested only in deceased patients; proton benefit remains a possibility. Post-nadir diversity loss with photons came from oligoclonal expansion, particularly CD8+ Temra cells. Proton therapy kept repertoires fairly stable, unlike photons, which gained effector/memory cells.

Of note for this clone: Its antigen remains unidentified.

Some clones are missing from TCRdb's copy, which holds only in-frame ones; the method was immunoSEQ multiplex PCR. The sample holds tens of thousands of clones, around 86% seen once. The material sequenced was peripheral blood, taken from a patient treated with proton-based radiotherapy. The sequence derives from a woman in her sixties or seventies with pancreatic cancer.

CDR3 sequence (DNA): TGTGCCAGCAGTAAGCTTAGGGCGCAGACTGAAGCTTTCTTT. Its translation is CASSKLRAQTEAFF. The chain combines TRBV28 with TRBJ1-1; D not resolved. V was shortened by 5 bases and J by 5 bases, with 15 bases between the two germline ends. In germline, CDR1 is MDHEN, CDR2 SYDVKM. The CDR3 has 14 amino acids.